A single count supports the clone carrying this T cell receptor (beta chain). CDR3 length: 13 amino acids. V was pared by 1 base and J by 2 bases, with 6 bases between. Germline V lookup: CDR1 MNHNS, CDR2 SASEGT. The data belong to a study of blood T cell repertoires in COVID-19. Overall study: There were acute and convalescent COVID-19 samples, and they came from the United States, Italy and Spain. Sample material is recorded as cDNA or gDNA derived from T cells, B-cell-depleted T cells, or PBMCs.

Clones were read by immunoSEQ multiplex PCR, and TCRdb kept only the in-frame ones, dropping some. In the table there are fewer than 200,000 clones, about 90% of which are singletons. Residents of about two dozen US areas, aged roughly 18 to 89 years, made up the participants. Cohort placement rested on clinical history that participants reported themselves. Sequenced input: PBMCs or T cells enriched from blood (not recorded which). This sequence originates from a human donor with acute COVID-19. The donor label of this sample is uncertain. This sequence joins TRBV6-1 and TRBJ2-7; D ambiguous. CDR3 amino acids: CASSEVDTYEQYF. The CDR3 DNA follows: TGTGCCAGCAGTGAAGTCGACACCTACGAGCAGTACTTC.